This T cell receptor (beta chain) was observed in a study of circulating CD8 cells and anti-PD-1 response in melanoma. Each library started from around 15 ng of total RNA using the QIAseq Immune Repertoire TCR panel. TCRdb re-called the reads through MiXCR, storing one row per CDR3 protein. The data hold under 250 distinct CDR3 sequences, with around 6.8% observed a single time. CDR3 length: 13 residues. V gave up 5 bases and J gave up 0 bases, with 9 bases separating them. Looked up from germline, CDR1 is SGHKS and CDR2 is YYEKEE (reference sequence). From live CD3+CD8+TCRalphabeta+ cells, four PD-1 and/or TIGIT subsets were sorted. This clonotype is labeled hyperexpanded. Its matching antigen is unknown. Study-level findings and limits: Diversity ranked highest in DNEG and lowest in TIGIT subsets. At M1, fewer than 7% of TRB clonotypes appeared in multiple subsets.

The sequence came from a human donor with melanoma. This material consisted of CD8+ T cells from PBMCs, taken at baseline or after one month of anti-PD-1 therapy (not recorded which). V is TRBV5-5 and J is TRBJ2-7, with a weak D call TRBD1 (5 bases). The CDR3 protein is CASRTGNSYEQYF. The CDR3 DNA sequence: TGTGCCAGCAGAACAGGCAACTCCTACGAGCAGTACTTC.